A selection of T cell receptor beta chains follows, all from one sample in a study of regulatory T cells in long-lasting Graves disease. TCRdb re-derived calls from the multiplex PCR reads in MiXCR, one entry per CDR3 protein. Among roughly 560,000 distinct CDR3 sequences listed, 16% were seen once. The same sample was also studied in work on T cells in Graves' hyperthyroidism and ophthalmopathy.

The starting material was peripheral blood mononuclear cells (PBMCs), obtained at new diagnosis, from a patient treated with antithyroid drugs. The receptors here all came from a woman aged 35 to 59 with Graves disease. Both conserved end residues are part of each CDR3. A D gene is named only where the DNA matches it firmly. The listing skips clone size in some rows; elsewhere it reads once, few, many or a size class.

NA,TRBJ1-5,TRBV6-2/TRBV6-3,15,NA,TGTGCCAGCCGCAAGGGACTCATCCCCAATCAGCCCCAGCATTTT,CASRKGLIPNQPQHF
NA,TRBJ1-5,TRBV4-1,17,NA,TGCGCCAGCAGCCAAGATCGCGAGCAGTATAGCAATCAGCCCCAGCATTTT,CASSQDREQYSNQPQHF
NA,TRBJ1-3,TRBV20-1,13,NA,TGCAGTGCTAGCATGGACTCTGGAAACACCATATATTTT,CSASMDSGNTIYF
NA,TRBJ2-7,TRBV29-1,12,NA,TGCAGCGTGGGGAAACAGGGCTACGAGCAGTACTTC,CSVGKQGYEQYF
NA,TRBJ1-5,TRBV6-2/TRBV6-3,17,NA,TGTGCCAGCAGTTCGGGCCGGGACACCTCTAGCAATCAGCCCCAGCATTTT,CASSSGRDTSSNQPQHF
many,TRBJ2-7,TRBV10-1,14,TRBD1,TGCGCCAGCAGTCTAGGGACAGGGGGCTCCGAGCAGTACTTC,CASSLGTGGSEQYF
many,TRBJ1-5,TRBV2,14,NA,TGTGCCAGCAGGGCGGGAACGGGCAATCAGCCCCAGCATTTT,CASRAGTGNQPQHF
NA,TRBJ2-7,TRBV28,16,NA,TGTGCCAGCAGTTCCATCGGGGAGTCCTCTCCCTACGAGCAGTACTTC,CASSSIGESSPYEQYF
many,TRBJ2-7,TRBV6-5,17,TRBD1,TGTGCCAGCAGTTTTGTCGGGACAGGGGTTTCGTCAGGGGAGCAGTACTTC,CASSFVGTGVSSGEQYF
many,TRBJ2-5,TRBV2,19,TRBD2,TGTGCCAGCAGTGAAGACGGGCCCGGGACTAGCGGGGGCCAAGAGACCCAGTACTTC,CASSEDGPGTSGGQETQYF
many,TRBJ2-1,TRBV6-1,16,TRBD2,TGTGCCAGCAGTCCCCGCGGGGGGTTATCAGACAATGAGCAGTTCTTC,CASSPRGGLSDNEQFF
many,TRBJ2-7,TRBV2,15,NA,TGTGCCAGCATCCCCGGTGGGCCGACATCCTACGAGCAGTACTTC,CASIPGGPTSYEQYF
NA,TRBJ1-2,TRBV4-1,15,TRBD1,TGCGCCAGCAGCCGTACTGGACAGGGCGGCGGTGGCTACACCTTC,CASSRTGQGGGGYTF
NA,TRBJ2-5,TRBV10-3,13,NA,TGTGCCATCAGTGAAGGGGTTGAAGAGACCCAGTACTTC,CAISEGVEETQYF
NA,TRBJ2-7,TRBV2,19,NA,TGTGCCAGCAGTGATAGTTCCGAGTGGGGGCGGGAACGGAAGGTAGGGCAGTACTTC,CASSDSSEWGRERKVGQYF
many,TRBJ2-7,TRBV5-5,14,NA,TGTGCCAGCAGCGAACACACGGGAACCTACGAGCAGTACTTC,CASSEHTGTYEQYF
few,TRBJ1-1,TRBV5-4,15,NA,TGTGCCAGCAGTTTATCGGACATGTCCGGCACTGAAGCTTTCTTT,CASSLSDMSGTEAFF
many,TRBJ2-1,TRBV7-9,13,TRBD2,TGTGCCAGCAAGAGACTAGCGGGGCATGAGCAGTTCTTC,CASKRLAGHEQFF
many,TRBJ1-6,TRBV12-5,17,NA,TGTGCTAGTGCCTCAAAAGAGGGGATCTCCTATAATTCACCCCTCCACTTT,CASASKEGISYNSPLHF
many,TRBJ2-3,TRBV12-3/TRBV12-4,13,NA,TGTGCCAGCAGTTCCAGCGCTCCGGGTACGCAGTATTTT,CASSSSAPGTQYF
few,TRBJ2-4,TRBV5-1,12,NA,TGCGCCAGCAGCCCAGAGGGGGTCATTCAGTACTTC,CASSPEGVIQYF
few,TRBJ1-1,TRBV10-3,13,NA,TGTGCCATCAGGGACGGCCAGAACACTGAAGCTTTCTTT,CAIRDGQNTEAFF
once,TRBJ2-7,TRBV15,12,NA,TGTGCCACCAGCAGAGACTACTACGAGCAGTACTTC,CATSRDYYEQYF
NA,TRBJ2-3,TRBV6-2/TRBV6-3,18,TRBD2,TGTGCCAGCAGTTCCCGTCGGACTAGCGGGGGGGATATGGATACGCAGTATTTT,CASSSRRTSGGDMDTQYF
many,TRBJ1-1,TRBV12-3/TRBV12-4,12,NA,TGTGCCAGCAGTTTAAGTACCAACAGGGCTTTCTTT,CASSLSTNRAFF
NA,TRBJ2-3,TRBV5-4,14,NA,TGTGCCAGCAGCTTTAACGGGGACACAGATACGCAGTATTTT,CASSFNGDTDTQYF
many,TRBJ1-1,TRBV11-2,15,NA,TGTGCCAGCAGCTTACCTTCCCCCGGGACATTTGAAGCTTTCTTT,CASSLPSPGTFEAFF
NA,TRBJ2-1,TRBV20-1,14,NA,TGCAGTGCTAGAGATCAGCTAGCGATGGGTGAGCAGTTCTTC,CSARDQLAMGEQFF
many,TRBJ2-3,TRBV9,14,TRBD2,TGTGCCAGCAGCCCTGGCCCGGGGGGAGATACGCAGTATTTT,CASSPGPGGDTQYF
few,TRBJ2-7,TRBV20-1,13,NA,TGCAGTGCTAGAGTAGGAGGTAATCACGAGCAGTACTTC,CSARVGGNHEQYF
many,TRBJ1-5,TRBV20-1,15,TRBD1,TGCAGTGCAAGCGAGGGGGCTAAATCTAATCAGCCCCAGCATTTT,CSASEGAKSNQPQHF
many,TRBJ1-3,TRBV12-3/TRBV12-4,14,NA,TGTGCCAGCACCTTGGGAGGGATTGGAAACACCATATATTTT,CASTLGGIGNTIYF
NA,TRBJ1-3,TRBV12-3/TRBV12-4,14,NA,TGTGCCAGCAGTTTCTACAGGGACGGAAACACCATATATTTT,CASSFYRDGNTIYF
many,TRBJ1-1,TRBV14,14,NA,TGTGCCAGCTCGTCTAAAGGGGCAGACACTGAAGCTTTCTTT,CASSSKGADTEAFF
many,TRBJ1-1,TRBV12-3/TRBV12-4,14,NA,TGTGCCAGCAGTACGCACGAAATTGTTACTGAAGCTTTCTTT,CASSTHEIVTEAFF
NA,TRBJ1-2,TRBV28,14,NA,TGTGCCAGCAGGACACCGGGCCAACAGTATGGCTACACCTTC,CASRTPGQQYGYTF
NA,TRBJ1-2,TRBV27,15,TRBD1,TGTGCCAGCAGTTCCTCAGGGGGAGGCTCCGCCGGCTACACCTTC,CASSSSGGGSAGYTF